A selection of T cell receptor beta chains follows, all from one sample in a study of beta chain features in type 1 diabetes. The assay was immunoSEQ multiplex PCR, and TCRdb's table has in-frame clones only and misses some. In the table there are roughly 220,000 clones, approximately 16% of which are singletons. The sample taken for sequencing was naive CD4+ T cells from blood. The receptor source for this set is a man younger than 45 with type 1 diabetes. The CDR3 runs from the conserved cysteine through the conserved F or W. A D gene is named only where the DNA matches it firmly. Size values are once, few and many counts, or a class for expanded clones, and some rows have none.

clone size	V gene	J gene	D gene	CDR3 protein	CDR3 DNA
few	TRBV7-2	TRBJ2-1	-	CASSLANEQFF	TGTGCCAGCAGCTTAGCTAATGAGCAGTTCTTC
few	TRBV11-2	TRBJ2-1	-	CASSKGSFNEQFF	TGTGCCAGCAGCAAGGGGTCTTTCAATGAGCAGTTCTTC
few	TRBV9	TRBJ1-2	-	CASSESSYGYTF	TGTGCCAGCAGCGAAAGCTCTTATGGCTACACCTTC
-	TRBV28	TRBJ1-1	-	CASNMNLGEAFF	TGTGCCAGCAATATGAACCTGGGTGAAGCTTTCTTT
few	TRBV12-5	TRBJ2-1	TRBD1	CASGLAPSTGFGNQFF	TGTGCTAGTGGTTTGGCACCCTCGACAGGGTTCGGGAATCAGTTCTTC
-	TRBV30	TRBJ2-3	-	CAASVADTQYF	TGTGCCGCCTCAGTAGCAGATACGCAGTATTTT
few	TRBV7-9	TRBJ2-7	-	CASSLAGKYEQYF	TGTGCCAGCAGCTTAGCCGGGAAGTACGAGCAGTACTTC
-	TRBV4-1	TRBJ2-1	TRBD1	CASSQEKGQSSYNEQFF	TGCGCCAGCAGCCAAGAAAAGGGACAGAGCTCCTACAATGAGCAGTTCTTC
few	TRBV28	TRBJ2-7	TRBD1	CASSLSRQGNTYEQYF	TGTGCCAGCAGTTTAAGTAGACAGGGCAATACCTACGAGCAGTACTTC
-	TRBV28	TRBJ2-7	-	CASSSLRDEQYF	TGTGCCAGCAGTTCCCTAAGGGACGAGCAGTACTTC
-	TRBV2	TRBJ1-2	-	CASSVRVGANYGYTF	TGTGCCAGCAGTGTCAGGGTGGGAGCTAACTATGGCTACACCTTC
few	TRBV28	TRBJ2-1	-	CASSSLNEQFF	TGTGCCAGCAGTTCGCTCAATGAGCAGTTCTTC
few	TRBV19	TRBJ2-2	TRBD1	CASSIAGTATGELFF	TGTGCCAGTAGTATAGCGGGGACAGCCACCGGGGAGCTGTTTTTT
-	TRBV18	TRBJ2-5	-	CASSPPGLETQYF	TGTGCCAGCTCACCACCAGGGCTGGAGACCCAGTACTTC
few	TRBV7-2	TRBJ1-2	-	CASSLGKYYGYTF	TGTGCCAGCAGCTTAGGGAAGTACTATGGCTACACCTTC
few	TRBV4-3	TRBJ1-3	-	CASSQDEGLSGNTIYF	TGCGCCAGCAGCCAAGATGAGGGGTTATCCGGAAACACCATATATTTT
few	TRBV28	TRBJ2-7	-	CASSRVYEQYF	TGTGCCAGCAGTCGGGTCTACGAGCAGTACTTC
-	TRBV28	TRBJ2-7	TRBD1	CASSSTHSGQGVHEQYF	TGTGCCAGCAGTTCCACACACTCGGGACAGGGAGTCCACGAGCAGTACTTC
few	TRBV28	TRBJ1-3	-	CASSLQGNTIYF	TGTGCCAGCAGTTTGCAGGGAAACACCATATATTTT
-	TRBV27	TRBJ1-1	-	CASSFLGRGTEAFF	TGTGCCAGCAGTTTTCTTGGACGGGGGACTGAAGCTTTCTTT
-	TRBV7-9	TRBJ2-1	-	CANLDGASTEQFF	TGTGCCAACTTGGACGGGGCCAGCACCGAGCAGTTCTTC
-	TRBV7-3	TRBJ2-1	TRBD2	CASSLAGGGNEQFF	TGTGCCAGCAGCTTAGCGGGAGGTGGGAATGAGCAGTTCTTC
-	TRBV28	TRBJ2-6	-	CASSLTGANVLTF	TGTGCCAGCAGTTTAACTGGGGCCAACGTCCTGACTTTC
few	TRBV9	TRBJ2-5	-	CASSGETQYF	TGTGCCAGCAGCGGAGAGACCCAGTACTTC
-	TRBV30	TRBJ1-5	-	CAWTRQGSNQPQHF	TGTGCCTGGACCCGGCAGGGTAGCAATCAGCCCCAGCATTTT
-	TRBV7-9	TRBJ2-7	-	CASSAQRYEQYF	TGTGCCAGCAGCGCGCAGAGGTACGAGCAGTACTTC
few	TRBV7-2	TRBJ2-1	-	CASSRLADSYNEQFF	TGTGCCAGCAGCCGACTGGCGGACTCCTACAATGAGCAGTTCTTC
-	TRBV11-2	TRBJ1-1	-	CASSWDTEAFF	TGTGCCAGCAGCTGGGACACTGAAGCTTTCTTT
few	TRBV29-1	TRBJ1-1	-	CSVIVGHLKHTEAFF	TGCAGCGTTATCGTGGGACACCTTAAGCACACTGAAGCTTTCTTT
few	TRBV2	TRBJ2-2	-	CASRTSGELFF	TGTGCCAGTAGGACCTCCGGGGAGCTGTTTTTT
few	TRBV4-3	TRBJ2-1	-	CASSQEKVTYNEQFF	TGCGCCAGCAGCCAAGAGAAGGTTACCTACAATGAGCAGTTCTTC